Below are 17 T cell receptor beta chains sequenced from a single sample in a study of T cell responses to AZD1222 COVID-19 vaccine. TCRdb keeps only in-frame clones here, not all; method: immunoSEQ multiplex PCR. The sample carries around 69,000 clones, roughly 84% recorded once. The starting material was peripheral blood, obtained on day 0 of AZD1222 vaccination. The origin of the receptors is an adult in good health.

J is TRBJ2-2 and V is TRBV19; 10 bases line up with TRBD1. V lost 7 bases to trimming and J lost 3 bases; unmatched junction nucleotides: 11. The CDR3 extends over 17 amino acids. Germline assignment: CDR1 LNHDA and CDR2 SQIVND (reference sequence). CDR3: CASTDPTGGAYTGELFF. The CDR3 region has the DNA TGTGCCAGTACCGACCCGACAGGGGGCGCCTACACCGGGGAGCTGTTTTTT. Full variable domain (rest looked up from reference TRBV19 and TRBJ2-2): DGGITQSPKYLFRKEGQNVTLSCEQNLNHDAMYWYRQDPGQGLRLIYYSQIVNDFQKGDIAEGYSVSREKKESFPLTVTSAQKNPTAFYLCASTDPTGGAYTGELFFGEGSRLTVL.

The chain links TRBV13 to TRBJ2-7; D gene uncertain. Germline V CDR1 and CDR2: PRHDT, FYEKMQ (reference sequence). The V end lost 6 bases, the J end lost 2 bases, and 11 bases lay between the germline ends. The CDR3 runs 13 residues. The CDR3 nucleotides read TGTGCCAGCAGTTCTCAGGTGACCTACGAGCAGTACTTC. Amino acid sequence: CASSSQVTYEQYF.

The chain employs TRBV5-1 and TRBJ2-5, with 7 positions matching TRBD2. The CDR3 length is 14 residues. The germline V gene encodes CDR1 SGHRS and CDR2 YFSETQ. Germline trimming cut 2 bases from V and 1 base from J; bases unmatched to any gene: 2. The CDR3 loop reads CASSFSGGQETQYF. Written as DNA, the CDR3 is TGCGCCAGCAGCTTTTCGGGGGGCCAAGAGACCCAGTACTTC.

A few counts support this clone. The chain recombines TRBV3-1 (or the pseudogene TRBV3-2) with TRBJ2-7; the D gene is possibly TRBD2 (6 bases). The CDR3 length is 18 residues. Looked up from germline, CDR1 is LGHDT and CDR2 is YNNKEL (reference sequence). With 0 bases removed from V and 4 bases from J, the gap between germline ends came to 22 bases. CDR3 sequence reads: CASSQEVRQDVREYEQYF. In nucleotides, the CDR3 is TGTGCCAGCAGCCAAGAAGTACGCCAGGACGTACGGGAGTACGAGCAGTACTTC.

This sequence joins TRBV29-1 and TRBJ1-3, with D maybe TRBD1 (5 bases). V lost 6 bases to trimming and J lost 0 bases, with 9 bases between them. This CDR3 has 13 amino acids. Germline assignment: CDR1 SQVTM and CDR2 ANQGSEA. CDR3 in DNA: TGCAGCGTCCAAGACAGCTCTGGAAACACCATATATTTT. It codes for CSVQDSSGNTIYF. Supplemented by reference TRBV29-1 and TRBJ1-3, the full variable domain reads SAVISQKPSRDICQRGTSLTIQCQVDSQVTMMFWYRQQPGQSLTLIATANQGSEATYESGFVIDKFPISRPNLTFSTLTVSNMSPEDSSIYLCSVQDSSGNTIYFGEGSWLTVV.

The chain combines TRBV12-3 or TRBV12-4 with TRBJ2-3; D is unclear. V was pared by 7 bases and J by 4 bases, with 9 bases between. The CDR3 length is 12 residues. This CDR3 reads CASTTEADTQYF. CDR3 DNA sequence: TGTGCCAGCACCACTGAGGCAGATACGCAGTATTTT.

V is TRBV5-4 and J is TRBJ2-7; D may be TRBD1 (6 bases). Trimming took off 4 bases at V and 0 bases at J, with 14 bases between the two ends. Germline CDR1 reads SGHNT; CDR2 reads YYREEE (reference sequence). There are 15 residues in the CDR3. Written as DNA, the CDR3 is TGTGCCAGCAGCCAGGGGCAGTACAGCTCCTACGAGCAGTACTTC. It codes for CASSQGQYSSYEQYF.

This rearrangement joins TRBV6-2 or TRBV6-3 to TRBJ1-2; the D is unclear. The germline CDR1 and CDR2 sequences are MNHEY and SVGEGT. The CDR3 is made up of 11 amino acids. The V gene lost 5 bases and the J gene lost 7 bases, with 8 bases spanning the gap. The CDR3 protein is CASSHKGGYTF. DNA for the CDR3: TGTGCCAGCAGTCATAAGGGTGGCTACACCTTC.

The CDR3, as DNA: TGCGCCAGCAGCTTGGTTGGGGACGCCGACTACGAGCAGTACTTC. Protein product: CASSLVGDADYEQYF. The rearrangement uses TRBV5-1 and TRBJ2-7; D tentatively fits TRBD1 or TRBD2 (5 bases each). With 0 bases removed from V and 3 bases from J, the gap between germline ends came to 13 bases. From germline, CDR1 is SGHRS and CDR2 YFSETQ. The CDR3 covers 15 residues.

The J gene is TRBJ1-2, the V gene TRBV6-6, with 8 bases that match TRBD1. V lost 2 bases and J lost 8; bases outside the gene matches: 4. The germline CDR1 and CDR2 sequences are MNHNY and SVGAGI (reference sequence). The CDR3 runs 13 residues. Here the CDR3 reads CASSYQGATGYTF. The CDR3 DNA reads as TGTGCCAGCAGTTACCAGGGGGCGACGGGCTACACCTTC.

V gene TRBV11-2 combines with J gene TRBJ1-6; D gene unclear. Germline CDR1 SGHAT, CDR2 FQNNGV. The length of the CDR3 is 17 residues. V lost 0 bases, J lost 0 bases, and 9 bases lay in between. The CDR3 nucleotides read TGTGCCAGCAGCTTAGATCTAGGCAGCTCCTATAATTCACCCCTCCACTTT. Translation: CASSLDLGSSYNSPLHF.

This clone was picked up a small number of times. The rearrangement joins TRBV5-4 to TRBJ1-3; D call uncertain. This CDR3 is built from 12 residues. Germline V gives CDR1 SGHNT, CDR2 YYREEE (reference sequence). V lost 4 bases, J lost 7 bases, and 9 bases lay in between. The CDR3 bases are TGTGCCAGCAGCGGCCTTGAGAACACCATATATTTT. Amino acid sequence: CASSGLENTIYF.

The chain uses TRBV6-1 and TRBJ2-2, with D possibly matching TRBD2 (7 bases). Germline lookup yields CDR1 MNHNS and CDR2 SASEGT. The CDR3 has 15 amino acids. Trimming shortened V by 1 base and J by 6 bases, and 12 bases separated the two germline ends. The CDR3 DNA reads TGTGCCAGCAGTGAAGAGGGGGGGGAGGCCGGGGAGCTGTTTTTT. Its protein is CASSEEGGEAGELFF.

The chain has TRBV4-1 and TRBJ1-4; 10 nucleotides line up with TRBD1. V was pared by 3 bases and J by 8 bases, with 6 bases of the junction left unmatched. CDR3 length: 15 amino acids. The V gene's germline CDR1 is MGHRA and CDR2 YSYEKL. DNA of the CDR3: TGCGCCAGCAGCCAGATAGGGACAGGGGACGAAAAACTGTTTTTT. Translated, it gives CASSQIGTGDEKLFF.

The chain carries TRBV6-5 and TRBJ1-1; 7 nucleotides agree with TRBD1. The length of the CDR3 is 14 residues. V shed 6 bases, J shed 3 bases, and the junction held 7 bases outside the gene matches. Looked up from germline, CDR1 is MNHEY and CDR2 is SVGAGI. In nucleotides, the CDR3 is TGTGCCAGCAGCAAACAGGGGTTAGACACTGAAGCTTTCTTT. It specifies CASSKQGLDTEAFF.

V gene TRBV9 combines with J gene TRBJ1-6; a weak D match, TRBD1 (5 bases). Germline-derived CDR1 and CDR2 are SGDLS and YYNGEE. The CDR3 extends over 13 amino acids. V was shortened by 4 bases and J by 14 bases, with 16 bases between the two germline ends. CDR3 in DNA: TGTGCCAGCAGCACCCGAGGGGTAGGGTCCCTCCACTTT. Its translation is CASSTRGVGSLHF.

CDR3 DNA sequence: TGTGCCAGCAGCTTAGAATTCTGGCCAGGGCCGAGCTCCTATAATTCACCCCTCCACTTT. This sequence encodes CASSLEFWPGPSSYNSPLHF. The chain combines TRBV11-3 with TRBJ1-6; D is possibly TRBD1 (5 bases). Germline V CDR1 and CDR2: SGHNT, YENEEA. CDR3 size: 20 residues. The germline V and J ends were trimmed by 0 bases and 0 bases, with 18 bases remaining between them.